This TCR beta chain is drawn from a study of T cells in Graves' hyperthyroidism and ophthalmopathy. Findings and caveats of the study: A model of 13 V-J features distinguished ophthalmopathy from stable hyperthyroidism. Ophthalmopathy was identified by the model a median 6.5 months ahead of onset.

The CDR3 spans 14 residues. The V gene's germline CDR1 is SGDLS and CDR2 YYNGEE. With 0 bases removed from V and 4 bases from J, the gap between germline ends came to 8 bases. Amplified TCR beta CDR3 regions derived from RNA transcripts. RT-PCR in the first round (using the HTBI primer set) targeted the TCR CDR3. TCRdb reprocessed the multiplex PCR reads via MiXCR and lists one record per CDR3 protein. The table has 480,000 or so distinct CDR3 sequences, about 46% seen once. As concerns this clonotype: The antigen is unknown.

The specimen was peripheral blood or thyroid tissue (not recorded which). V and J are TRBV9 and TRBJ1-3; TRBD1 is a possible D gene (5 bases). This TCR was recovered from an adult woman with Graves' disease, either hyperthyroidism or ophthalmopathy (not recorded which). The CDR3 loop is CASSVAGGGNTIYF. CDR3 sequence (DNA): TGTGCCAGCAGCGTAGCGGGGGGAGGAAACACCATATATTTT.